This T cell receptor beta chain was captured by sequencing in a study of shared clonotypes between healthy human individuals. Study-level points and caveats: Several donors showed sharing of around 5.3% of naive CD4 clonotypes. The genetic and exposure-history diversity represented was limited by few donors.

The V and J ends lost 5 bases and 2 bases, in that order; junction bases with no gene match: 6. Germline CDR1 is SGHTA and CDR2 is FQGNSA. The CDR3 runs to 16 residues. Notes on this clone: Its antigen is not identified.

Repertoires were generated with immunoSEQ multiplex PCR, while TCRdb's copy carries only in-frame clones and drops some. There are some 900,000 clones in the sample; around three quarters occur only once, and approximately 1.5% lies in the top ten. J is TRBJ2-2 and V is TRBV7-2, with 9 bases that match TRBD2. The material sequenced was memory CD4+ T cells sorted from blood. Subset denoted: CD45RA-negative fraction. The clonotype originates from a man younger than 35 in good health. The CDR3 sequence: CASSNPTSGNTGELFF. CDR3 sequence (DNA): TGTGCCAGCAGCAATCCGACTAGCGGAAACACCGGGGAGCTGTTTTTT.